Listed below are T cell receptor beta chains from one sample, sequenced in a study of control samples from healthy donors and cancer patients. This table comes from immunoSEQ multiplex PCR, and its TCRdb copy is limited to in-frame clones, with some not included. The table includes tens of thousands of clones, around nine tenths detected once. The sequenced sample consisted of PBMCs. The origin of the receptors is a man aged 45-60 years with head and neck cancer. CDR3s include the opening cysteine and the closing phenylalanine or tryptophan. A D gene is named only where the DNA matches it firmly. For some rows the clone size is stated as once, few or many, or as a class when expanded; others skip it.

abundance: .
v_gene: TRBV10-3
j_gene: TRBJ2-5
d_gene: .
CDR3nt: TGTGCCATCAGTGATTTAGAAGAGACCCAGTACTTC
CDR3aa: CAISDLEETQYF

abundance: .
v_gene: TRBV6-6
j_gene: TRBJ1-2
d_gene: .
CDR3nt: TGTGCCAGCAGCCAGGGACTTGGTCTTGGCTACACCTTC
CDR3aa: CASSQGLGLGYTF

abundance: .
v_gene: TRBV5-5
j_gene: TRBJ2-5
d_gene: .
CDR3nt: TGTGCCAGCAGCTTGGAGGCATGGGAGACCCAGTACTTC
CDR3aa: CASSLEAWETQYF

abundance: once
v_gene: TRBV28
j_gene: TRBJ2-3
d_gene: .
CDR3nt: TGTGCCAGCAGTCCTCTCCGGACTAGCACAGATACGCAGTATTTT
CDR3aa: CASSPLRTSTDTQYF

abundance: once
v_gene: TRBV2
j_gene: TRBJ1-1
d_gene: .
CDR3nt: TGTGCCAGCAGTGGGGTTCGGGGGGCCCGAAACACTGAAGCTTTCTTT
CDR3aa: CASSGVRGARNTEAFF

abundance: .
v_gene: TRBV7-8
j_gene: TRBJ2-7
d_gene: .
CDR3nt: TGTGCCAGCAGCTTAAGACTAGACGGAGCCTACGAGCAGTACTTC
CDR3aa: CASSLRLDGAYEQYF

abundance: .
v_gene: TRBV4-2
j_gene: TRBJ2-6
d_gene: .
CDR3nt: TGTGCCAGCAGCCAAGATCCAGGGGCTGGGGCCAACGTCCTGACTTTC
CDR3aa: CASSQDPGAGANVLTF

abundance: .
v_gene: TRBV7-6
j_gene: TRBJ2-4
d_gene: TRBD2
CDR3nt: TGTGCCAGCAGCTTAGGGTCCCTAGCGGGAGTAGCCAAAAACATTCAGTACTTC
CDR3aa: CASSLGSLAGVAKNIQYF

abundance: .
v_gene: TRBV4-3
j_gene: TRBJ2-6
d_gene: .
CDR3nt: TGCGCCAGCAGCCAAGAGGCACTCTCTGGGGCCAACGTCCTGACTTTC
CDR3aa: CASSQEALSGANVLTF

abundance: .
v_gene: TRBV29-1
j_gene: TRBJ1-1
d_gene: .
CDR3nt: TGCAGCGTTGACCCCGGTGGACACTCGAACACTGAAGCTTTCTTT
CDR3aa: CSVDPGGHSNTEAFF

abundance: .
v_gene: TRBV5-4
j_gene: TRBJ2-5
d_gene: .
CDR3nt: TGTGCCAGCAGCCGGGACCACCAAGAGACCCAGTACTTC
CDR3aa: CASSRDHQETQYF

abundance: few
v_gene: TRBV12-3/TRBV12-4
j_gene: TRBJ1-4
d_gene: .
CDR3nt: TGTGCCAGCACCAGAATTGCTGGAAAACTGTTTTTT
CDR3aa: CASTRIAGKLFF

abundance: .
v_gene: TRBV6-5
j_gene: TRBJ2-7
d_gene: .
CDR3nt: TGTGCCAGCTTAAAGAGGGGGGCCTACGAGCAGTACTTC
CDR3aa: CASLKRGAYEQYF

abundance: .
v_gene: TRBV27
j_gene: TRBJ2-5
d_gene: TRBD2
CDR3nt: TGTGCCAGCAGTCCAGGACGTTCGGGGGGGAAAGAGACCCAGTACTTC
CDR3aa: CASSPGRSGGKETQYF

abundance: .
v_gene: TRBV5-1
j_gene: TRBJ2-1
d_gene: .
CDR3nt: TGCGCCAGCAGCCTCCGAGGGAGTCTGAATGAGCAGTTCTTC
CDR3aa: CASSLRGSLNEQFF

abundance: .
v_gene: TRBV5-1
j_gene: TRBJ2-3
d_gene: TRBD2
CDR3nt: TGCGCCAGCAGCCGGGCGGGAGTGCGCACAGATACGCAGTATTTT
CDR3aa: CASSRAGVRTDTQYF

abundance: .
v_gene: TRBV7-8
j_gene: TRBJ2-1
d_gene: TRBD1
CDR3nt: TGTGCCAGCAGCTCCGACAGGGTAAGCAATGAGCAGTTCTTC
CDR3aa: CASSSDRVSNEQFF

abundance: .
v_gene: TRBV27
j_gene: TRBJ2-1
d_gene: .
CDR3nt: TGTGCCAGCAGTTCCCAACTTCGGCACAATGAGCAGTTCTTC
CDR3aa: CASSSQLRHNEQFF

abundance: .
v_gene: TRBV11-2
j_gene: TRBJ2-3
d_gene: .
CDR3nt: TGTGCCAGCAGCTTGGCGGGATGGACAGATACGCAGTATTTT
CDR3aa: CASSLAGWTDTQYF

abundance: .
v_gene: TRBV7-2
j_gene: TRBJ2-5
d_gene: .
CDR3nt: TGTGCCAGCAGCTTAGAGACCCAAGAGACCCAGTACTTC
CDR3aa: CASSLETQETQYF

abundance: few
v_gene: TRBV6-2/TRBV6-3
j_gene: TRBJ1-3
d_gene: .
CDR3nt: TGTGCCAGCAGCGAAGGGGCGCCCTCTGGAAACACCATATATTTT
CDR3aa: CASSEGAPSGNTIYF

abundance: .
v_gene: TRBV4-2
j_gene: TRBJ1-1
d_gene: .
CDR3nt: TGTGCCAGCAGCCAAGGGACCTGGGGCACTGAAGCTTTCTTT
CDR3aa: CASSQGTWGTEAFF

abundance: .
v_gene: TRBV19
j_gene: TRBJ2-7
d_gene: TRBD1
CDR3nt: TGTGCCAGTAGTTTCGGACAGGCCGCCCGCGAGCAGTACTTC
CDR3aa: CASSFGQAAREQYF

abundance: .
v_gene: TRBV5-5
j_gene: TRBJ2-3
d_gene: .
CDR3nt: TGTGCCAGCAGCGAGCGGACTACAGATACGCAGTATTTT
CDR3aa: CASSERTTDTQYF

abundance: .
v_gene: TRBV6-5
j_gene: TRBJ1-2
d_gene: TRBD1
CDR3nt: TGTGCCAGCAGTTACTCGCAGGGGGGAAGTGGCTACACCTTC
CDR3aa: CASSYSQGGSGYTF

abundance: .
v_gene: TRBV11-2
j_gene: TRBJ2-5
d_gene: TRBD1
CDR3nt: TGTGCCAGCAGCTTTATAAGGACAGGGGCAGTGACCCAGTACTTC
CDR3aa: CASSFIRTGAVTQYF

abundance: .
v_gene: TRBV28
j_gene: TRBJ2-6
d_gene: TRBD1
CDR3nt: TGTGCCAGCAGTTTCCTCCTGACAGGGGGCAGGTCTTCTGGGGCCAACGTCCTGACTTTC
CDR3aa: CASSFLLTGGRSSGANVLTF

abundance: .
v_gene: TRBV19
j_gene: TRBJ2-5
d_gene: .
CDR3nt: TGTGCCAGTAGTTCACAGGGTTCGTACCAAGAGACCCAGTACTTC
CDR3aa: CASSSQGSYQETQYF

abundance: .
v_gene: TRBV28
j_gene: TRBJ2-3
d_gene: .
CDR3nt: TGTGCCAGCAGTTTCCTACCAGATACGCAGTATTTT
CDR3aa: CASSFLPDTQYF

abundance: .
v_gene: TRBV19
j_gene: TRBJ2-7
d_gene: TRBD2
CDR3nt: TGTGCCAGTAGTACCCACCTCGCGACTAGCGAGTACGAGCAGTACTTC
CDR3aa: CASSTHLATSEYEQYF

abundance: once
v_gene: TRBV5-4
j_gene: TRBJ2-5
d_gene: .
CDR3nt: TGTGCCAGCAGCTTCCGACAGTCTGGGGAGACCCAGTACTTC
CDR3aa: CASSFRQSGETQYF

abundance: .
v_gene: TRBV28
j_gene: TRBJ1-4
d_gene: TRBD1
CDR3nt: TGTGCCAGCAAGTCCCCCAGGGGGTTTAATGAAAAACTGTTTTTT
CDR3aa: CASKSPRGFNEKLFF

abundance: .
v_gene: TRBV11-3
j_gene: TRBJ1-1
d_gene: .
CDR3nt: TGTGCCAGCAGCTTCTCGTCGAACACTGAAGCTTTCTTT
CDR3aa: CASSFSSNTEAFF

abundance: once
v_gene: TRBV19
j_gene: TRBJ2-7
d_gene: TRBD1
CDR3nt: TGTGCCAGTAGTATAGACGGACAGGGTCGACCCTACGAGCAGTACTTC
CDR3aa: CASSIDGQGRPYEQYF

abundance: .
v_gene: TRBV5-1
j_gene: TRBJ2-7
d_gene: .
CDR3nt: TGCGCCAGCAGCTTGGTGTCAGTTAGCTTCTCCTACGAGCAGTACTTC
CDR3aa: CASSLVSVSFSYEQYF

abundance: .
v_gene: TRBV11-2
j_gene: TRBJ2-2
d_gene: .
CDR3nt: TGTGCCAGCAGCTTAAGGCCACATTTGACCGGGGAGCTGTTTTTT
CDR3aa: CASSLRPHLTGELFF

abundance: .
v_gene: TRBV28
j_gene: TRBJ1-1
d_gene: TRBD1
CDR3nt: TGTGCCAGCAGTTTATCAGGGGGAACTGAAGCTTTCTTT
CDR3aa: CASSLSGGTEAFF

abundance: .
v_gene: TRBV6-1
j_gene: TRBJ2-7
d_gene: .
CDR3nt: TGTGCCAGCAGTGAAGCGAGCGCAGAATCCTACGAGCAGTACTTC
CDR3aa: CASSEASAESYEQYF

abundance: .
v_gene: TRBV28
j_gene: TRBJ1-2
d_gene: .
CDR3nt: TGTGCCACCACGAAGGGAAACTATGGCTACACCTTC
CDR3aa: CATTKGNYGYTF

abundance: .
v_gene: TRBV18
j_gene: TRBJ1-6
d_gene: TRBD1
CDR3nt: TGTGCCAGCTCACCAGGAGGGGGCCGTAATAATTCACCCCTCCACTTT
CDR3aa: CASSPGGGRNNSPLHF

abundance: .
v_gene: TRBV11-3
j_gene: TRBJ2-1
d_gene: .
CDR3nt: TGTGCCAGCAGCTCCGGACAGATCCTGAGCTCCTACAATGAGCAGTTCTTC
CDR3aa: CASSSGQILSSYNEQFF

abundance: .
v_gene: TRBV6-1
j_gene: TRBJ2-7
d_gene: .
CDR3nt: TGTGCCAGCAGTGAAGCAACGGGCCCGATAAACTACGAGCAGTACTTC
CDR3aa: CASSEATGPINYEQYF

abundance: .
v_gene: TRBV9
j_gene: TRBJ2-1
d_gene: .
CDR3nt: TGTGCCAGCAGCGTAGTAGAGTCCTACAATGAGCAGTTCTTC
CDR3aa: CASSVVESYNEQFF

abundance: .
v_gene: TRBV28
j_gene: TRBJ2-3
d_gene: TRBD2
CDR3nt: TGTGCCAGCAGTCCTAGCGGACGCACAGATACGCAGTATTTT
CDR3aa: CASSPSGRTDTQYF

abundance: few
v_gene: TRBV30
j_gene: TRBJ1-2
d_gene: TRBD1
CDR3nt: TGTGCCTTAAGGGGCAGGGGGCGCGGTCACTATGGCTACACCTTC
CDR3aa: CALRGRGRGHYGYTF

abundance: .
v_gene: TRBV7-2
j_gene: TRBJ2-1
d_gene: .
CDR3nt: TGTGCCAGCATCCCAACGCTGGCCTCCTACAATGAGCAGTTCTTC
CDR3aa: CASIPTLASYNEQFF

abundance: .
v_gene: TRBV11-3
j_gene: TRBJ2-6
d_gene: TRBD1
CDR3nt: TGTGCCAGCAGCCCGGCGAGGGGGCCTGGGGCCAACGTCCTGACTTTC
CDR3aa: CASSPARGPGANVLTF

abundance: .
v_gene: TRBV6-5
j_gene: TRBJ2-3
d_gene: .
CDR3nt: TGTGCCAGCAGTTACAGGACAGCCACAGATACGCAGTATTTT
CDR3aa: CASSYRTATDTQYF

abundance: .
v_gene: TRBV15
j_gene: TRBJ2-4
d_gene: .
CDR3nt: TGTGCCACCAGCAGGGAAAGAATAATACTAGCCAAAAACATTCAGTACTTC
CDR3aa: CATSRERIILAKNIQYF

abundance: .
v_gene: TRBV10-3
j_gene: TRBJ1-2
d_gene: TRBD1
CDR3nt: TGTGCCATCTTGGTCCGCGCAGGACAGGGCCGTGGCTACACCTTC
CDR3aa: CAILVRAGQGRGYTF

abundance: .
v_gene: TRBV18
j_gene: TRBJ2-1
d_gene: TRBD1
CDR3nt: TGTGCCAGCTCACAACTACAGGGGCATGAGCAGTTCTTC
CDR3aa: CASSQLQGHEQFF

abundance: .
v_gene: TRBV7-9
j_gene: TRBJ2-3
d_gene: .
CDR3nt: TGTGCCAGCAGCGCAACGACAGGTACCACAGATACGCAGTATTTT
CDR3aa: CASSATTGTTDTQYF